The 30 T cell receptor beta chains below all came from one sample that was sequenced in a study of CD8 T cells in ankylosing spondylitis. The study's findings and limits: Among TCR beta sequences, a motif of several highly homologous variants appeared characteristic of ankylosing spondylitis blood.

TCRdb processed the 5' RACE reads anew with MiXCR; each CDR3 protein has one entry. The table lists about 540,000 distinct CDR3 sequences, about an eighth of them singletons. These receptors have no identified antigens. Sequences were obtained from blood, either unsorted or a sorted T cell fraction (not recorded which). The receptors shown here come from a male donor with ankylosing spondylitis.

This clonotype has ten or more counts. V and J are TRBV12-3 or TRBV12-4 and TRBJ1-5; D call uncertain. The V and J ends lost 5 bases and 0 bases respectively, with 11 bases between them. The CDR3 spans 15 residues. The CDR3 loop is CASSPDQYSNQPQHF. CDR3 coding DNA: TGTGCCAGCAGTCCAGATCAGTATAGCAATCAGCCCCAGCATTTT.

The CDR3 region is CASSSRGRTRETQYF. The CDR3, as DNA: TGTGCCAGCTCGTCCAGGGGGCGAACTAGGGAGACCCAGTACTTC. The V and J genes are TRBV18 and TRBJ2-5; 8 bases line up with TRBD1. The germline gives CDR1 KGHSH, CDR2 LQKENI. Trimming at V came to 6 bases and at J to 5 bases, leaving 11 bases not matched to a gene. This CDR3 has 15 amino acids.

This clonotype occurred a few times. The rearrangement joins TRBV24-1 to TRBJ2-2; TRBD1 is a possible D gene (6 bases). This CDR3 spans 15 amino acids. Germline V lookup: CDR1 KGHDR, CDR2 SFDVKD. V shed 10 bases and J shed 7 bases, with 21 bases lying between them. The CDR3 coding sequence is TGTGCCACTGAGGACAGTCAAGGATTCCGCGGGGAGCTGTTTTTT. It specifies CATEDSQGFRGELFF.

The rearrangement joins TRBV30 to TRBJ2-5; 7 bases agree with TRBD2. The CDR3 length is 17 residues. J lost 1 base, V lost 1 base, and 12 bases had no gene match. CDR1 is GTSNPN, CDR2 SVGIG, per germline (reference sequence). The CDR3, as DNA: TGTGCCTGGAGTGCAATATCAACTAGCGTGTTCCAAGAGACCCAGTACTTC. Translating gives CAWSAISTSVFQETQYF.

The V gene is TRBV20-1, the J gene TRBJ1-6; D gene uncertain. The CDR3 totals 13 residues. Trimming stripped 8 bases from V and 4 bases from J, with 12 bases between. Germline lookup yields CDR1 DFQATT and CDR2 SNEGSKA (reference sequence). CDR3: CSIRAVYNSPLHF. CDR3 bases: TGCAGTATCCGGGCAGTTTATAATTCACCCCTCCACTTT.

J is TRBJ2-5 and V is TRBV6-5; 9 bases match TRBD1. The junction had 7 bases not matched to a gene; V was cut back by 4 bases and J by 1 base. The CDR3 spans 16 residues. CDR1 is MNHEY, CDR2 SVGAGI, per germline. The CDR3: CASSSSRTGAQETQYF. CDR3 nucleotides: TGTGCCAGCAGTTCGTCGAGGACAGGGGCCCAAGAGACCCAGTACTTC.

The CDR3 nucleotides are TGCGCCAGCAGCGTTGACCGACAGGGAGGTGGCTACACCTTC. Translating it yields CASSVDRQGGGYTF. V gene TRBV5-1 combines with J gene TRBJ1-2; the match to TRBD1 covers 7 bases. CDR1 and CDR2 (germline): SGHRS, YFSETQ. The CDR3 loop spans 14 amino acids. V was pared by 4 bases and J by 7 bases, with 10 bases of the junction left unmatched.

A few counts support this clonotype. The genes are TRBV20-1 and TRBJ1-5, with 9 bases aligning to TRBD1. V was clipped by 3 bases and J by 0 bases; unmatched bases: 3. Germline CDR1 reads DFQATT; CDR2 reads SNEGSKA (reference sequence). This CDR3 comprises 15 residues. The CDR3 region is CSASNRGLSNQPQHF. As DNA, the CDR3 is TGCAGTGCTAGTAACAGGGGGCTTAGCAATCAGCCCCAGCATTTT.

This chain joins TRBV3-1 and TRBJ2-7, with 10 bases fitting TRBD2. V shed 4 bases, J shed 7 bases, and the junction held 10 bases outside the gene matches. Germline lookup yields CDR1 LGHDT and CDR2 YNNKEL (reference sequence). The CDR3 length is 15 residues. CDR3 DNA sequence: TGTGCCAGCAGCCTGGGGCTAGCGGGAGTGAGTGAGCAGTACGTC. This codes for CASSLGLAGVSEQYV.

This clonotype was detected many times. The chain joins TRBV5-1 to TRBJ2-4; no clear D gene. There are 11 residues in the CDR3. Trimming took 2 bases from V and 4 from J, leaving 1 base between them. Germline-derived CDR1 and CDR2 are SGHRS and YFSETQ. The CDR3 reads CASSLKNIQYF. CDR3 coding DNA: TGCGCCAGCAGCTTAAAAAACATTCAGTACTTC.

This clonotype was detected ten times or more. This chain connects TRBV3-1 to TRBJ1-1; D is undetermined. The CDR3 totals 14 residues. With 0 bases removed from V and 4 bases from J, the gap between germline ends came to 9 bases. Looked up from germline, CDR1 is LGHDT and CDR2 is YNNKEL (reference sequence). The CDR3 DNA sequence: TGTGCCAGCAGCCAAGAGGGCGCTGGCACTGAAGCTTTCTTT. As protein: CASSQEGAGTEAFF. Using reference TRBV3-1 and TRBJ1-1 for the parts outside the CDR3, the full variable domain is DTAVSQTPKYLVTQMGNDKSIKCEQNLGHDTMYWYKQDSKKFLKIMFSYNNKELIINETVPNRFSPKSPDKAHLNLHINSLELGDSAVYFCASSQEGAGTEAFFGQGTRLTVV.

The V gene is TRBV15, the J gene TRBJ1-6; D not resolved. The germline CDR1 and CDR2 sequences are LNHNV and YYDKDF (reference sequence). This CDR3 region has 12 residues. Trimming removed 1 base at V and 12 bases at J, with 7 bases between. CDR3 nucleotide sequence: TGTGCCACCAGCAGAGCCCGGGAACCCCTCCACTTT. Translation gives CATSRAREPLHF.

This clonotype was observed a few times. The rearrangement uses TRBV10-1 and TRBJ2-3; D is possibly TRBD2 (5 bases). The V and J ends lost 4 bases and 4 bases respectively, with 15 bases between them. The CDR3 is 15 residues long. Germline V gene data show CDR1 as WNHNN and CDR2 as SYGVQD (reference sequence). The CDR3 protein is CASSGSRPGADTQYF. The CDR3, as DNA: TGCGCCAGCAGTGGGTCCAGGCCCGGGGCAGATACGCAGTATTTT.

This chain links TRBV3-1 with TRBJ2-7; D is possibly TRBD1 or TRBD2 (5 bases each). V was shortened by 5 bases and J by 10 bases, with 12 bases between the two germline ends. This CDR3 comprises 11 residues. Germline V gives CDR1 LGHDT, CDR2 YNNKEL (reference sequence). The CDR3 reads CASSGVGEQYV. Here the CDR3 DNA reads TGTGCCAGCAGCGGCGTGGGGGAACAGTACGTC.

This chain joins TRBV5-1 and TRBJ2-1; D call uncertain. V was shortened by 0 bases and J by 5 bases, with 9 bases between the two germline ends. The length of the CDR3 is 14 residues. Germline CDR1 is SGHRS and CDR2 is YFSETQ. The CDR3 spells CASSLVQSNNEQFF. DNA for the CDR3: TGCGCCAGCAGCTTGGTCCAGTCTAACAATGAGCAGTTCTTC. Full variable domain (missing parts from reference TRBV5-1 and TRBJ2-1): KAGVTQTPRYLIKTRGQQVTLSCSPISGHRSVSWYQQTPGQGLQFLFEYFSETQRNKGNFPGRFSGRQFSNSRSEMNVSTLELGDSALYLCASSLVQSNNEQFFGPGTRLTVL.

At least ten counts were recorded for this clonotype. The chain links TRBV12-3 or TRBV12-4 to TRBJ2-3; TRBD2 matches at 10 bases. CDR3 length: 15 residues. After removal of 7 bases from V and 5 bases from J, the junction contained 9 bases not matched to a gene. CDR3 sequence reads: CASNPSGRVGDTQYF. DNA for the CDR3: TGTGCCAGCAATCCAAGCGGGAGGGTCGGAGATACGCAGTATTTT.

This clonotype was observed a few times. The genes are TRBV10-2 and TRBJ1-1; D may be TRBD1 (5 bases). The CDR3 runs to 15 residues. The germline V and J ends were trimmed by 0 bases and 1 base, with 9 bases remaining between them. Germline V gene lookup returns CDR1 WSHSY and CDR2 SAAADI. CDR3 in amino acids: CASSESGHANTEAFF. The CDR3 nucleotides read TGCGCCAGCAGTGAGTCGGGGCACGCGAACACTGAAGCTTTCTTT.

This clonotype was counted only a few times. The V gene is TRBV28, the J gene TRBJ2-1, with D possibly matching TRBD2 (7 bases). The CDR3 covers 13 residues. Germline V gene lookup returns CDR1 MDHEN and CDR2 SYDVKM. The V and J ends lost 7 bases and 4 bases respectively, with 11 bases between them. The DNA of the CDR3 is TGTGCCAGCAAGGAGGGGGGGTACAATGAGCAGTTCTTC. Protein product: CASKEGGYNEQFF.

The gene calls are TRBV10-1 and TRBJ2-1; TRBD2 matches at 7 bases. The CDR3 runs to 15 residues. CDR1 is WNHNN and CDR2 is SYGVQD in the germline V gene (reference sequence). The V segment lost 3 bases and the J segment 3 bases; nucleotides outside the gene matches: 5. CDR3 amino acids: CASSERPSGYNEQFF. The CDR3 nucleotides read TGCGCCAGCAGTGAAAGGCCTAGCGGCTACAATGAGCAGTTCTTC.

This chain links TRBV5-1 with TRBJ2-5; 11 nucleotides match TRBD2. Germline V gene sequence: CDR1 SGHRS, CDR2 YFSETQ. V trimming: 1 base; J trimming: 4 bases; junction bases outside the gene matches: 6. The CDR3 contains 16 residues. CDR3 bases: TGCGCCAGCAGCTTGTTCACTAGCGGGAGTTCAGAGACCCAGTACTTC. It encodes CASSLFTSGSSETQYF. The whole variable domain, filled in from reference TRBV5-1 and TRBJ2-5, reads KAGVTQTPRYLIKTRGQQVTLSCSPISGHRSVSWYQQTPGQGLQFLFEYFSETQRNKGNFPGRFSGRQFSNSRSEMNVSTLELGDSALYLCASSLFTSGSSETQYFGPGTRLLVL.

The rearrangement uses TRBV5-6 and TRBJ2-5; 10 bases map to TRBD1. This CDR3 is built from 11 residues. CDR1 and CDR2 from the germline V gene are SGHDT and YYEEEE. V dropped 4 bases and J dropped 13; count of bases not matched to a gene: 4. The CDR3 nucleotides are TGTGCCAGCAGCGACGGACAGGGGGGGTACTTC. Translating gives CASSDGQGGYF. Complete variable domain (other parts from reference TRBV5-6 and TRBJ2-5): DAGVTQSPTHLIKTRGQQVTLRCSPKSGHDTVSWYQQALGQGPQFIFQYYEEEERQRGNFPDRFSGHQFPNYSSELNVNALLLGDSALYLCASSDGQGGYFGPGTRLLVL.

As to this clonotype: Being one base from a much bigger clone, this may be a read error. The chain is built from TRBV3-1 and TRBJ2-1; tentative D call: TRBD1 (6 bases). From germline, CDR1 is LGHDT and CDR2 YNNKEL (reference sequence). The CDR3 sequence is 17 residues long. The CDR3 DNA reads as TGTGCCTGCAGCCAAGATGTTATGGGGGCAGGGTACAATGAGCAGTTCTTC. This sequence encodes CACSQDVMGAGYNEQFF.

This clonotype was picked up many times. The CDR3 spells CASSRQGPQETQYF. Written as DNA, the CDR3 is TGTGCCAGCAGTAGACAGGGGCCTCAAGAGACCCAGTACTTC. The chain recombines TRBV12-3 or TRBV12-4 with TRBJ2-5; 8 bases match TRBD1. Trimming cost V 5 bases and J 2 bases; bases outside gene matches: 4. This CDR3 is 14 amino acids long.

The rearrangement links TRBV21-1 to TRBJ2-3; the tabulated D call, TRBD2, remains unverified against the DNA. TRBV21-1 is a pseudogene locus. The CDR3 has 18 amino acids. The DNA of the CDR3 is TGTGCCAGCAGATCAAGGGGAATAGCGGGAGTAACGACAGATACGCAGTATTTT. This sequence encodes CASRSRGIAGVTTDTQYF.

This clonotype appeared a few times. V usage is TRBV7-2 and J usage is TRBJ2-4; weak D call: TRBD1 (6 bases). CDR1 SGHTA and CDR2 FQGNSA come from the germline V gene. V was pared by 3 bases and J by 7 bases, with 10 bases between. The CDR3 has 13 amino acids. The CDR3 reads CASSFDRTNIQYF. DNA for the CDR3: TGTGCCAGCAGCTTTGACAGGACGAACATTCAGTACTTC. Combining the CDR3 with reference TRBV7-2 and TRBJ2-4 gives the whole variable domain GAGVSQSPSNKVTEKGKDVELRCDPISGHTALYWYRQSLGQGLEFLIYFQGNSAPDKSGLPSDRFSAERTGGSVSTLTIQRTQQEDSAVYLCASSFDRTNIQYFGAGTRLSVL.

This sequence joins TRBV15 and TRBJ2-3, with 12 bases identical to TRBD2. Germline V gene data show CDR1 as LNHNV and CDR2 as YYDKDF (reference sequence). Trimming cost V 2 bases and J 2 bases; bases outside gene matches: 14. This CDR3 region has 20 residues. For the CDR3, the DNA is TGTGCCACCAGCAGATCTTCTCGAGGACTAGCGGGAAGATTCACAGATACGCAGTATTTT. Translation: CATSRSSRGLAGRFTDTQYF.

This clonotype was counted at least ten times. The chain couples TRBV7-9 to TRBJ2-5, with TRBD1 as a possible D gene (5 bases). CDR3 length: 16 amino acids. Germline V gene data show CDR1 as SEHNR and CDR2 as FQNEAQ (reference sequence). The germline V and J ends were trimmed by 4 bases and 0 bases, with 15 bases remaining between them. CDR3 coding DNA: TGTGCCAGCAGCTCCGAAATGGGCAGGGACCAAGAGACCCAGTACTTC. The encoded protein is CASSSEMGRDQETQYF.

This sequence joins TRBV2 and TRBJ1-2, with D unresolved. The V end was cut by 7 bases, the J end by 8 bases, with 11 bases between. The CDR3 sequence is 11 residues long. CDR1 and CDR2 from the germline V gene are SNHLY and FYNNEI. CDR3 loop: CASTAVGGYTF. CDR3 bases: TGTGCCAGCACGGCGGTTGGCGGCTACACCTTC.

This clonotype was detected ten times or more. The chain joins TRBV5-1 to TRBJ2-5, with 7 bases identical to TRBD2. Germline V gives CDR1 SGHRS, CDR2 YFSETQ. CDR3 length equals 14 residues. Trimming removed 2 bases from V and 5 bases from J; junction bases left unmatched: 6. The CDR3 region has the DNA TGCGCCAGCAGCTTCCGGACTAGAGGGGAGACCCAGTACTTC. This codes for CASSFRTRGETQYF.

V and J are TRBV5-1 and TRBJ2-2, with D unclear. Looked up from germline, CDR1 is SGHRS and CDR2 is YFSETQ. Deletions cut 0 bases from V and 3 bases from J, with 15 bases between. The CDR3 is 17 residues long. In DNA, the CDR3 is TGCGCCAGCAGCTTGGCCGTTGTTCGCCAGTACACCGGGGAGCTGTTTTTT. Protein: CASSLAVVRQYTGELFF. The variable domain in full, completed from reference TRBV5-1 and TRBJ2-2, reads KAGVTQTPRYLIKTRGQQVTLSCSPISGHRSVSWYQQTPGQGLQFLFEYFSETQRNKGNFPGRFSGRQFSNSRSEMNVSTLELGDSALYLCASSLAVVRQYTGELFFGEGSRLTVL.